The clone carrying this TCR beta chain appeared a single time. Its target is not known. Its ends do not fully match the called genes, so a read error is possible. Bulk tissue was left unsorted, and RNA and DNA were co-extracted from about 20-30 mg of it. Chronic HBV infection, untreated so far, was present in the patients. The sampling covered five separate regions of each tumor. Starting from around 0.45 ug of total RNA, TCR beta cDNA was produced with a primer in the constant region. Slightly modified ARM-PCR with three nested multiplex PCR rounds yielded TCR beta libraries. Running 10 cycles apiece, the first two PCR rounds relied on TRBV1-TRBV30 forward primers together with a C-beta reverse primer. TCRdb recomputed calls from the multiplex PCR reads with MiXCR, one row per CDR3 protein. This table holds roughly 70,000 distinct CDR3 sequences, roughly 70% found once. These data originate in a study of tumor-infiltrating lymphocytes in primary liver carcinoma. Points from the study as a whole: Significantly larger top-250-clone fractions were found in tumors than in blood (p = 0.039).

The length of the CDR3 is 14 residues. Germline values: CDR1 SGHNT, CDR2 YYREEE (reference sequence). The chain uses TRBV5-4 and TRBJ2-3, with TRBD2 matching 7 bases. The source material was liver tumor tissue from sampling region 4. Subset of the sample: tumor region T4, right-lateral pole. This TCR derives from a man aged 40-49 years with primary liver carcinoma and hepatitis B virus infection. The CDR3 region is CAGSSGGSIDTQYF. In DNA form, the CDR3 reads TGTGCCGGCAGCTCGGGCGGGAGCATAGATACGCAGTATTTT.